This T cell receptor (beta chain) emerged from a study of control samples from healthy donors and cancer patients. CDR3 length: 13 amino acids. Germline values: CDR1 SGHRS, CDR2 YFSETQ. To note about this clone: A junction boundary mismatches the germline segment, possibly from a read error.

Using immunoSEQ multiplex PCR, the repertoire was profiled, and TCRdb retains in-frame clones only, with some absent. This table holds about 49,000 clones, 70% to 90% found once. Sequencing used PBMCs. The TCR sequence derives from a woman aged 45 to 65 with lung cancer. J is TRBJ1-1 and V is TRBV5-1; D is uncertain. CDR3 bases: TGCGCCAGTAGCTTGGGTTTAGTCACTGAAGCTTTCTTT. This translates into CASSLGLVTEAFF.